One and the same sample provided the 26 T cell receptor beta chains below, sequenced in a study of memory CD4+ T cells and cytomegalovirus serostatus. Single viable CD3+CD4+CD8-CD45RO+ cells were sorted as the memory CD4+ T cells. Here immunoSEQ multiplex PCR was the method, and the copy in TCRdb shows in-frame clones only, minus some. The table has 50,000 to 75,000 clones, 82% seen once. Sequenced input: memory CD4+ T cells from blood. Every receptor here comes from an adult in good health and CMV-seronegative.

J is TRBJ2-7 and V is TRBV29-1; 7 bases fit TRBD1. The J segment lost 6 bases and the V segment lost 0 bases, leaving 14 bases of the junction unmatched. The V gene's germline CDR1 is SQVTM and CDR2 ANQGSEA. This CDR3 is 16 amino acids long. In nucleotides, the CDR3 is TGCAGCGTTGAAGAGGCTCACAGGGGCTCAAGGGGCGAGCAGTACTTC. Translated, it gives CSVEEAHRGSRGEQYF.

The CDR3 coding sequence is TGTGCCACCAGCAGGGGACAGGGAAGTTTTCACACTGAAGCTTTCTTT. Protein sequence: CATSRGQGSFHTEAFF. This chain uses TRBV15 with TRBJ1-1, with 9 bases that match TRBD1. CDR3 size: 16 residues. Germline trimming cut 3 bases from V and 3 bases from J; bases unmatched to any gene: 8. The germline gives CDR1 LNHNV, CDR2 YYDKDF (reference sequence).

The chain couples TRBV6-6 to TRBJ2-7; 7 bases are shared with TRBD2. Germline CDR1 and CDR2: MNHNY and SVGAGI (reference sequence). This CDR3 spans 13 amino acids. V was pared by 6 bases and J by 6 bases, with 8 bases of the junction left unmatched. The CDR3 reads CASRPSGLGEQYF. In DNA form, the CDR3 reads TGTGCCAGCAGACCTAGCGGCCTCGGCGAGCAGTACTTC.

V is TRBV10-3 and J is TRBJ1-2; weak D call: TRBD1 (5 bases). V shed 0 bases and J shed 4 bases, with 15 bases lying between them. The CDR3 totals 16 residues. Germline CDR1 and CDR2: ENHRY and SYGVKD. The CDR3 sequence is CAISESIRTGTYGYTF. Written as DNA, the CDR3 is TGTGCCATCAGTGAGTCGATAAGGACCGGGACCTATGGCTACACCTTC.

The rearrangement links TRBV4-2 to TRBJ1-5; the D is unclear. The CDR3 covers 14 residues. Trimming pared 9 bases from V and 2 bases from J, leaving 14 bases between. The germline CDR1 and CDR2 sequences are LGHNA and YNFKEQ. The CDR3, as DNA: TGTGCCAGTTGGACGGGGATTCGCAATCAGCCCCAGCATTTT. Its translation: CASWTGIRNQPQHF.

This clone was counted only a few times. The chain has TRBV30 and TRBJ1-1; possible D gene TRBD1, 5 bases. The V end lost 4 bases, the J end lost 3 bases, and 9 bases lay between the germline ends. CDR3 length: 12 amino acids. The germline V gene encodes CDR1 GTSNPN and CDR2 SVGIG (reference sequence). For the CDR3, the DNA is TGTGCCTGGACAGGAGGGGACACTGAAGCTTTCTTT. Encoded protein: CAWTGGDTEAFF.

The chain recombines TRBV7-9 with TRBJ1-2; possible D gene TRBD1, 6 bases. V dropped 5 bases and J dropped 8 bases, with 18 bases sitting between them. The V gene's germline CDR1 is SEHNR and CDR2 FQNEAQ (reference sequence). This CDR3 is 14 amino acids long. CDR3 bases: TGTGCCAGCAGCCCCCCTTGGGGGGCCGGCGGCTACACCTTC. It is translated as CASSPPWGAGGYTF.

The chain couples TRBV13 to TRBJ2-7, with 9 bases lining up with TRBD1. The germline V gene encodes CDR1 PRHDT and CDR2 FYEKMQ (reference sequence). The CDR3 is 19 amino acids. J lost 2 bases, V lost 3 bases, and 17 bases had no gene match. The CDR3 reads CASSFGTGRFEDHTYEQYF. The CDR3 nucleotides read TGTGCCAGCAGCTTCGGGACAGGGCGATTCGAAGACCACACCTACGAGCAGTACTTC. Complete variable domain (other parts from reference TRBV13 and TRBJ2-7): AAGVIQSPRHLIKEKRETATLKCYPIPRHDTVYWYQQGPGQDPQFLISFYEKMQSDKGSIPDRFSAQQFSDYHSELNMSSLELGDSALYFCASSFGTGRFEDHTYEQYFGPGTRLTVT.

Relative to its sample, this clone is medium-sized (0.01 to 0.1%). The rearrangement joins TRBV15 to TRBJ2-7; 7 bases are shared with TRBD2. V gave up 6 bases and J gave up 4 bases; unmatched junction bases: 15. Germline V gene lookup returns CDR1 LNHNV and CDR2 YYDKDF (reference sequence). CDR3 length: 16 residues. The CDR3 DNA follows: TGTGCCACCAGTAGCAGGGCCGAGCGGGACCTGTACGAGCAGTACTTC. Its translation is CATSSRAERDLYEQYF.

This clone appeared a single time. This CDR3 is CASSPGQRSNEKLFF. CDR3 sequence (DNA): TGTGCCAGCTCACCAGGACAGAGATCGAATGAAAAACTGTTTTTT. The J gene is TRBJ1-4, the V gene TRBV18; D perhaps matches TRBD1 (6 bases). Germline CDR1 and CDR2: KGHSH and LQKENI. The CDR3 runs 15 residues. Trimming took off 2 bases at V and 5 bases at J, with 12 bases between the two ends.

This rearrangement joins TRBV28 to TRBJ2-6, with a weak D call TRBD1 (6 bases). From germline, CDR1 is MDHEN and CDR2 SYDVKM. Trimming cost V 7 bases and J 2 bases, with 9 bases left between them. The CDR3 runs 14 residues. The CDR3, as DNA: TGTGCCAGCACCCAGGGGACTGGGGCCAACGTCCTGACTTTC. This translates into CASTQGTGANVLTF.

The chain carries TRBV28 and TRBJ2-7; D perhaps matches TRBD1 (5 bases). CDR3 length: 13 amino acids. Trimming left V 8 bases short and J 6 bases short, with 17 bases between. The V gene's germline CDR1 is MDHEN and CDR2 SYDVKM. CDR3 region: CASVPPGPSEQYF. In DNA, the CDR3 is TGTGCCAGCGTTCCGCCAGGGCCCAGCGAGCAGTACTTC.

This chain links TRBV9 with TRBJ2-4, with D possibly TRBD2 on 6 matching bases. Germline CDR1 SGDLS, CDR2 YYNGEE. Trimming removed 0 bases from V and 0 bases from J, with 10 bases in between. This CDR3 spans 16 amino acids. Here the CDR3 DNA reads TGTGCCAGCAGCGTAGGGGGAGGTTCAGCCAAAAACATTCAGTACTTC. It specifies CASSVGGGSAKNIQYF.

The chain employs TRBV28 and TRBJ2-7; perhaps D is TRBD1 or TRBD2 (5 bases each). The germline gives CDR1 MDHEN, CDR2 SYDVKM. Trimming stripped 4 bases from V and 3 bases from J, with 19 bases between. The CDR3 has 16 amino acids. CDR3 protein: CASSSPGAGPFYEQYF. DNA for the CDR3: TGTGCCAGCAGTTCCCCCGGGGCAGGACCCTTCTACGAGCAGTACTTC.

This chain joins TRBV10-2 and TRBJ2-2, with D possibly matching TRBD2 (5 bases). The germline gives CDR1 WSHSY, CDR2 SAAADI. V lost 2 bases and J lost 7, with 8 bases in between. The CDR3 contains 13 residues. This CDR3 reads CASSESEGGELFF. The CDR3 DNA reads as TGCGCCAGCAGTGAGAGTGAGGGCGGGGAGCTGTTTTTT.

In DNA, the CDR3 is TGTGCCAGCAGCCTGACAGCGATTCAGCCCCAGCATTTT. This codes for CASSLTAIQPQHF. This sequence joins TRBV7-9 and TRBJ1-5, with D possibly TRBD1 on 5 matching bases. The ends were cut back, 5 bases at V and 6 bases at J, with 11 bases in the middle. Looked up from germline, CDR1 is SEHNR and CDR2 is FQNEAQ (reference sequence). This CDR3 is 13 amino acids long.

The gene calls are TRBV5-4 and TRBJ1-4; D not resolved. Trimming left V 4 bases short and J 3 bases short, with 16 bases between. The germline V gene encodes CDR1 SGHNT and CDR2 YYREEE (reference sequence). CDR3 length: 16 amino acids. CDR3 residues: CASSLDGSPANEKLFF. In nucleotides, the CDR3 is TGTGCCAGCAGCCTTGACGGGTCTCCCGCTAATGAAAAACTGTTTTTT.

The CDR3 nucleotides are TGTGCCAGCTCACCATTACAGCTCTCGAACACCGGGGAGCTGTTTTTT. Translating gives CASSPLQLSNTGELFF. The V and J genes are TRBV18 and TRBJ2-2, with D unclear. The CDR3 loop spans 16 amino acids. Germline values: CDR1 KGHSH, CDR2 LQKENI. Trimming left V 2 bases short and J 0 bases short, with 10 bases between.

The chain is built from TRBV5-1 and TRBJ1-1; the D gene is possibly TRBD1 (6 bases). Germline CDR1 SGHRS, CDR2 YFSETQ. V gave up 4 bases and J gave up 0 bases, with 16 bases separating them. The CDR3 has 16 residues. The CDR3 loop is CASSPGGAALNTEAFF. The CDR3 region has the DNA TGCGCCAGCAGCCCGGGGGGGGCAGCCTTGAACACTGAAGCTTTCTTT.

The V gene is TRBV30, the J gene TRBJ2-7; possible D gene TRBD1, 5 bases. The CDR3 runs to 14 residues. Germline V gene sequence: CDR1 GTSNPN, CDR2 SVGIG (reference sequence). The V gene lost 0 bases and the J gene lost 1 base, with 10 bases spanning the gap. In DNA form, the CDR3 reads TGTGCCTGGAGTGTACAGGCAGGGTCCTACGAGCAGTACTTC. It yields the protein CAWSVQAGSYEQYF.

The CDR3 DNA is TGTGCCAGCAGCTTGGTTGTTGCGTTTGACAGCGCAGATACGCAGTATTTT. This sequence encodes CASSLVVAFDSADTQYF. J is TRBJ2-3 and V is TRBV5-6, with TRBD1 as a possible D gene (5 bases). V was trimmed by 0 bases and J by 4 bases, leaving 18 bases between them. There are 17 residues in the CDR3. In germline, CDR1 is SGHDT, CDR2 YYEEEE.

A few counts support this clone. The genes are TRBV5-6 and TRBJ1-2; D is possibly TRBD1 (6 bases). CDR1 is SGHDT and CDR2 is YYEEEE in the germline V gene. The CDR3 loop spans 14 amino acids. Trimming removed 2 bases from V and 4 bases from J, with 12 bases in between. The CDR3 protein is CASSFGTGSYGYTF. The CDR3 nucleotides read TGTGCCAGCAGCTTCGGAACAGGGAGCTATGGCTACACCTTC.

The chain carries TRBV18 and TRBJ1-1; tentative D call: TRBD1 (5 bases). The CDR3 extends over 14 amino acids. Germline lookup yields CDR1 KGHSH and CDR2 LQKENI. V lost 3 bases and J 1 base, leaving 9 bases between the germline ends. The CDR3 sequence: CASSPGQGNTEAFF. The DNA for the CDR3 is TGTGCCAGCTCACCTGGTCAGGGGAACACTGAAGCTTTCTTT.

The CDR3: CASSLGPGTSGRVGYNEQFF. The CDR3 DNA sequence: TGTGCCAGCAGTCTCGGTCCCGGGACTAGCGGGAGGGTCGGGTACAATGAGCAGTTCTTC. The chain employs TRBV28 and TRBJ2-1, with TRBD2 matching over 16 bases. V lost 5 bases, J lost 4 bases, and 14 bases stayed unmatched. The germline V gene has CDR1 MDHEN and CDR2 SYDVKM. CDR3 size: 20 residues. The complete variable domain, with remaining parts taken from reference TRBV28 and TRBJ2-1, reads DVKVTQSSRYLVKRTGEKVFLECVQDMDHENMFWYRQDPGLGLRLIYFSYDVKMKEKGDIPEGYSVSREKKERFSLILESASTNQTSMYLCASSLGPGTSGRVGYNEQFFGPGTRLTVL.

The genes are TRBV7-2 and TRBJ2-2; D is ambiguous. The V gene lost 1 base and the J gene lost 2 bases, with 11 bases spanning the gap. The CDR3 sequence is 16 residues long. Germline lookup yields CDR1 SGHTA and CDR2 FQGNSA. The CDR3 bases are TGTGCCAGCAGCTTAGTATCGTACCCTAACACCGGGGAGCTGTTTTTT. Amino acids: CASSLVSYPNTGELFF.

The J gene is TRBJ2-1, the V gene TRBV7-9, with 9 positions matching TRBD1. This CDR3 is 14 amino acids long. The germline V gene has CDR1 SEHNR and CDR2 FQNEAQ (reference sequence). Trimming at V came to 5 bases and at J to 7 bases, leaving 6 bases not matched to a gene. CDR3 amino acids: CASSVGDRENEQFF. The CDR3 coding sequence is TGTGCCAGCAGCGTTGGGGACAGGGAAAATGAGCAGTTCTTC.